One TCR beta chain is described in this entry. The antigen remains unidentified. After 5'RACE with constant-segment primers, TCR alpha and TCR beta cDNA libraries carrying sample barcodes and UMIs were obtained. Via MiXCR, TCRdb re-called the 5' RACE reads, giving one row per CDR3 protein. Here the sample spans approximately 300,000 distinct CDR3 sequences, 15% being singletons. The data stem from a study of T-cell memory formation after mild COVID-19. On the study more broadly: In these data, TCR clusters were largely donor specific. General study results and limits: The main location of contracting CD4+ clones was CM and EM, and that of contracting CD8+ clones was EMRA.

Germline V gene lookup returns CDR1 SQVTM and CDR2 ANQGSEA. The CDR3 covers 14 residues. Trimming removed 4 bases at V and 0 bases at J, with 11 bases between. The sample consisted of PBMCs or a T cell subset sorted from them (not recorded which). The chain uses TRBV29-1 and TRBJ2-3; perhaps TRBD2 as D (6 bases). The sequence was collected from a man aged 18 to 30 who had mild COVID-19 (a few samples of this study predate the infection). Cell type and time point are not known. CDR3 loop: CSVVGGVSTDTQYF. CDR3 bases: TGCAGCGTTGTAGGAGGGGTTAGCACAGATACGCAGTATTTT.